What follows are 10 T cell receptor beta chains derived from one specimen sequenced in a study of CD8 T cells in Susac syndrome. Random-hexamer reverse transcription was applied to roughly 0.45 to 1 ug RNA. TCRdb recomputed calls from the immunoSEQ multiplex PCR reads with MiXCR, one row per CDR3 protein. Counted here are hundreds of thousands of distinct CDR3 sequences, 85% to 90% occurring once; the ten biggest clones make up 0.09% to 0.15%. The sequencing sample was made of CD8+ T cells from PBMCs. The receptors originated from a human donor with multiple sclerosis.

In DNA, the CDR3 is TGTGCCAGCAGCAACCAGGGTGTTGACGGGGAGCTGTTTTTT. Protein sequence: CASSNQGVDGELFF. This chain uses TRBV3-1 with TRBJ2-2; D might be TRBD1 (5 bases). V lost 5 bases and J 7 bases, leaving 14 bases between the germline ends. The CDR3 contains 14 residues. Germline V gives CDR1 LGHDT, CDR2 YNNKEL (reference sequence).

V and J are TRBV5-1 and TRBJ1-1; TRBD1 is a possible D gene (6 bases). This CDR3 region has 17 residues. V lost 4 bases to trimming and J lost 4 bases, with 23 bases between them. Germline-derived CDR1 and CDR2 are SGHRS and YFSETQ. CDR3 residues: CASSPYVGGVEFTEAFF. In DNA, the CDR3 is TGCGCCAGCAGCCCTTACGTCGGGGGCGTTGAATTCACTGAAGCTTTCTTT.

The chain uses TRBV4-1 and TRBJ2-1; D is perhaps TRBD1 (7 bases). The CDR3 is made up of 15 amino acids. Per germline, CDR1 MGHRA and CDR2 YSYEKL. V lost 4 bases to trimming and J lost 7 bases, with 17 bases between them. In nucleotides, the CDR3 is TGCGCCAGCAGCCTAACAGGGGAGGAGGGGAATGAGCAGTTCTTC. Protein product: CASSLTGEEGNEQFF.

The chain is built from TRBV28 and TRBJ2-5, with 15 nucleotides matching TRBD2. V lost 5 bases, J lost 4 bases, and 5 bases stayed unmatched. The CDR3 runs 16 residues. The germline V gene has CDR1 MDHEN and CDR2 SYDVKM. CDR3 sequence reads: CASSPGLAGGVETQYF. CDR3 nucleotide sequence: TGTGCCAGCAGTCCGGGACTAGCGGGAGGTGTAGAGACCCAGTACTTC. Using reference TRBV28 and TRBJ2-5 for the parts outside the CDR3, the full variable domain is DVKVTQSSRYLVKRTGEKVFLECVQDMDHENMFWYRQDPGLGLRLIYFSYDVKMKEKGDIPEGYSVSREKKERFSLILESASTNQTSMYLCASSPGLAGGVETQYFGPGTRLLVL.

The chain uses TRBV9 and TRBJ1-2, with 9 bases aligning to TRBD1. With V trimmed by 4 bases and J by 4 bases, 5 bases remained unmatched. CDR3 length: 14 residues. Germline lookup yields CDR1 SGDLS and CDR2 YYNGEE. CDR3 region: CASSPETGGYGYTF. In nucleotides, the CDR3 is TGTGCCAGCAGCCCAGAGACAGGGGGCTATGGCTACACCTTC.

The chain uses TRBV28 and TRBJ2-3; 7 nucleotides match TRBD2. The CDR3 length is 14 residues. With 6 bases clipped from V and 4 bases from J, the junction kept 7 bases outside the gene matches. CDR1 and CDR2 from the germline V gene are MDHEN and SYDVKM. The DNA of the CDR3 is TGTGCCAGCAGCCCCGGGGAGGGCCCAGATACGCAGTATTTT. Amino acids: CASSPGEGPDTQYF.

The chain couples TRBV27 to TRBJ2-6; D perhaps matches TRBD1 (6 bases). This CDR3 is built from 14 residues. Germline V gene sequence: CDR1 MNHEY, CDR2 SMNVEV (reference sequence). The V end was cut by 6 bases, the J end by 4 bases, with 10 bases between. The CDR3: CASSPGTGANVLTF. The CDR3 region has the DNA TGTGCCAGCAGCCCCGGGACAGGGGCCAACGTCCTGACTTTC.

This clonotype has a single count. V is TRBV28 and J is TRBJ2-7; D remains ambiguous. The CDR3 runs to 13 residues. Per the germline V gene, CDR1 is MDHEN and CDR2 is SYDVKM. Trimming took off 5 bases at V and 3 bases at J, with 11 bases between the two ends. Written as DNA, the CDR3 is TGTGCCAGCAGTCCAATGAGATACTACGAGCAGTACTTC. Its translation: CASSPMRYYEQYF.

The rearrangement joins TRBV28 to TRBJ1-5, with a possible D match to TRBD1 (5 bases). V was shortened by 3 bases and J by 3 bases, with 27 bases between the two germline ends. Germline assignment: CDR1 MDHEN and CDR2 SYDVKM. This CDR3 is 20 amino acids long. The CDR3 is CASSFIAPFDSSSLNQPQHF. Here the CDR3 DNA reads TGTGCCAGCAGTTTCATAGCCCCCTTTGACAGCTCCTCTCTCAATCAGCCCCAGCATTTT. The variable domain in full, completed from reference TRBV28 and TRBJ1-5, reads DVKVTQSSRYLVKRTGEKVFLECVQDMDHENMFWYRQDPGLGLRLIYFSYDVKMKEKGDIPEGYSVSREKKERFSLILESASTNQTSMYLCASSFIAPFDSSSLNQPQHFGDGTRLSIL.

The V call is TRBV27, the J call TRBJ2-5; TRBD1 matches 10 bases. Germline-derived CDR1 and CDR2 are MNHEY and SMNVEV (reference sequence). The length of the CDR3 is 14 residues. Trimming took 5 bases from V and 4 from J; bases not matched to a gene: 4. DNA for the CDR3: TGTGCCAGCAGTACCGGGACAGGGGTAGAGACCCAGTACTTC. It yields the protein CASSTGTGVETQYF.